These 8 T cell receptor beta chains came from one sample sequenced in a study of breast tumors, draining lymph nodes, adjacent tissues. A single record per CDR3 protein comes from TCRdb applying MiXCR to the multiplex PCR reads. The profile shows 85,000 to 130,000 distinct CDR3 sequences, roughly 29% of them singletons. Samples came from axillary lymph nodes draining the breast cancer. Sequencing was performed on axillary lymph node tissue. The receptors come from a female donor with breast cancer. Some clones in this sample may be carry-over from other donors' samples.

The sample holds many counts of this clonotype. This sequence joins TRBV6-1 and TRBJ2-2; possibly TRBD2 for D (5 bases). From germline, CDR1 is MNHNS and CDR2 SASEGT. The V gene lost 6 bases and the J gene lost 0 bases, with 14 bases spanning the gap. There are 16 residues in the CDR3. Written as DNA, the CDR3 is TGTGCCAGCAGGGGTCGGGGATTCGCGAACACCGGGGAGCTGTTTTTT. Protein: CASRGRGFANTGELFF.

This clonotype was seen at least ten times. The V call is TRBV5-1, the J call TRBJ1-3; no reliable D call. The CDR3 length is 17 residues. With 1 base removed from V and 0 bases from J, the gap between germline ends came to 14 bases. Looked up from germline, CDR1 is SGHRS and CDR2 is YFSETQ. This chain's CDR3 is CASSLLPGQYSGNTIYF. DNA for the CDR3: TGCGCCAGCAGCTTGCTACCTGGGCAGTACTCTGGAAACACCATATATTTT.

This clonotype was observed many times. The rearrangement uses TRBV7-8 and TRBJ1-2; 10 bases are a match to TRBD1. The length of the CDR3 is 16 residues. CDR1 and CDR2 (germline): SGHVS, FQNEAQ. V shed 5 bases and J 2 bases; nucleotides not matched to a gene: 8. CDR3 in amino acids: CASSPGRGQGNYGYTF. The CDR3 DNA follows: TGTGCCAGCAGCCCCGGTCGGGGACAGGGGAACTATGGCTACACCTTC.

Points on this clonotype: With a much larger clone just one base away, this may be a read error. The chain uses TRBV2 and TRBJ2-1, with D unclear. The CDR3 runs to 14 residues. Germline CDR1 SNHLY, CDR2 FYNNEI. The V and J ends lost 4 bases and 3 bases respectively, with 10 bases between them. CDR3 nucleotides: TGTGCCAGCAGTGGAATGGCCAACTACAATGAGCAGTTCTTC. Protein: CASSGMANYNEQFF.

This clonotype was counted at least ten times. This chain links TRBV6-6 with TRBJ1-3; 7 bases match TRBD1. The germline V gene has CDR1 MNHNY and CDR2 SVGAGI (reference sequence). The trim removed 7 bases at V and 1 base at J, leaving 10 bases unmatched. CDR3 length equals 16 residues. The CDR3 reads CASTYDRASSGNTIYF. In DNA form, the CDR3 reads TGTGCCAGCACCTACGACAGGGCCTCTTCTGGAAACACCATATATTTT.

This clonotype was seen at least ten times. The rearrangement uses TRBV20-1 and TRBJ2-7; the match to TRBD1 covers 8 bases. Germline CDR1 is DFQATT and CDR2 is SNEGSKA (reference sequence). The CDR3 has 16 amino acids. V dropped 2 bases and J dropped 0; count of bases not matched to a gene: 9. CDR3 in DNA: TGCAGTGCTAGAATCCTTACAGGGGGAAGCTCCTACGAGCAGTACTTC. Translating gives CSARILTGGSSYEQYF.

The V call is TRBV28, the J call TRBJ1-3, with no clear D. Trimming cost V 6 bases and J 4 bases, with 16 bases left between them. The CDR3 length is 15 residues. Germline V CDR1 and CDR2: MDHEN, SYDVKM. Here the CDR3 DNA reads TGTGCCAGCAGGGTACCGGGAGATAACGGAAACACCATATATTTT. Translation: CASRVPGDNGNTIYF.

This clonotype has just a few counts. It may be a read error: a sequence one base away is much more abundant. This sequence joins TRBV20-1 and TRBJ1-2, with D maybe TRBD1 (6 bases). The CDR3 length is 12 residues. Germline lookup yields CDR1 DFQATT and CDR2 SNEGSKA (reference sequence). The CDR3 DNA sequence: TGCAGTGCTTCACGTACGCAGGGGAAGAACGCCTTC. It is translated as CSASRTQGKNAF.